The present T cell receptor (beta chain) was sequenced within a study of shared clonotypes between healthy human individuals. Study-level results: Clonotype sharing levels among donors were expected to vary with sequencing depth. Blood was the only sampled material, and tissue repertoires likely differ.

Germline V gene sequence: CDR1 MNHEY, CDR2 SVGAGI. The CDR3 totals 15 residues. Trimming removed 5 bases from V and 11 bases from J; junction bases left unmatched: 12. Regarding this clone: As yet, its antigen is unknown.

Over several immunoSEQ plates, each subset's genomic DNA was distributed in even portions. This table comes from immunoSEQ multiplex PCR, and its TCRdb copy is limited to in-frame clones, with some not included. The sample carries a few hundred thousand clones, roughly 80% recorded once. Specimen: PBMCs. The chain combines TRBV6-5 with TRBJ2-1; 10 nucleotides match TRBD1. This TCR was sampled from a woman in her 40s in good health. Some clones in this sample may be carry-over from other donors' samples. The CDR3: CASSATGTGALQQFF. Here the CDR3 DNA reads TGTGCCAGCAGTGCAACCGGGACAGGGGCCCTGCAGCAGTTCTTC.